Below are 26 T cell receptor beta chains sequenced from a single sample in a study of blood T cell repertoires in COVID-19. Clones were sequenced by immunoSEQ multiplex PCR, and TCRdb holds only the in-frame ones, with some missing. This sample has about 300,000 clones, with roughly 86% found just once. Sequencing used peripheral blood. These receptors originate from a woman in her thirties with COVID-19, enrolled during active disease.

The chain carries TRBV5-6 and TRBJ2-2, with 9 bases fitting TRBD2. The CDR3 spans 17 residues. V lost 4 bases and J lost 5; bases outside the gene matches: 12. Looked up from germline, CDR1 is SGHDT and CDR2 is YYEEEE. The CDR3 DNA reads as TGTGCCAGCAGCCTAAAGGCGGGAGGGGGCTGGACCGGGGAGCTGTTTTTT. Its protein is CASSLKAGGGWTGELFF. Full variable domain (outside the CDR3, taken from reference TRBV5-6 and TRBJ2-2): DAGVTQSPTHLIKTRGQQVTLRCSPKSGHDTVSWYQQALGQGPQFIFQYYEEEERQRGNFPDRFSGHQFPNYSSELNVNALLLGDSALYLCASSLKAGGGWTGELFFGEGSRLTVL.

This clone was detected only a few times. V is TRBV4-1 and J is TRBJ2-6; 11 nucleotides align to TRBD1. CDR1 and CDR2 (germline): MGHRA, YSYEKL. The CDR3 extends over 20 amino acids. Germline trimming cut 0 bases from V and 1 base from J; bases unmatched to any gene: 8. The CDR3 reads CASSQDSWTGGKSGANVLTF. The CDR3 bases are TGCGCCAGCAGCCAAGATAGTTGGACAGGGGGCAAATCTGGGGCCAACGTCCTGACTTTC.

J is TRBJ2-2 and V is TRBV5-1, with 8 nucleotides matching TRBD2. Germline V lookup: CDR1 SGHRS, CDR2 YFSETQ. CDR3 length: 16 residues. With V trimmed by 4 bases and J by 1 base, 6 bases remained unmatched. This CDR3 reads CASSPGGGQNTGELFF. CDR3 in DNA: TGCGCCAGCAGCCCAGGCGGGGGGCAGAACACCGGGGAGCTGTTTTTT.

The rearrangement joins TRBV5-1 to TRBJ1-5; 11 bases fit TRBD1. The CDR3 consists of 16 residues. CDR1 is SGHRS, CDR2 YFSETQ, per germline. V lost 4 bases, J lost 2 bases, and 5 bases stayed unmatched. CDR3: CASSPGTGGGNQPQHF. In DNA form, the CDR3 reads TGCGCCAGCAGCCCGGGGACAGGGGGAGGCAATCAGCCCCAGCATTTT. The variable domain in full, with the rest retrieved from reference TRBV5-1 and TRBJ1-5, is KAGVTQTPRYLIKTRGQQVTLSCSPISGHRSVSWYQQTPGQGLQFLFEYFSETQRNKGNFPGRFSGRQFSNSRSEMNVSTLELGDSALYLCASSPGTGGGNQPQHFGDGTRLSIL.

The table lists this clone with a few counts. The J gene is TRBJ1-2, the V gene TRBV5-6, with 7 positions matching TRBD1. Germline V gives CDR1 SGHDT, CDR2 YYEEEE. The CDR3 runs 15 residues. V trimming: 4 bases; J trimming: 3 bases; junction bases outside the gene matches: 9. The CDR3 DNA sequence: TGTGCCAGCAGCCCGAACCTGGGACAGTACTATGGCTACACCTTC. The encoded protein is CASSPNLGQYYGYTF.

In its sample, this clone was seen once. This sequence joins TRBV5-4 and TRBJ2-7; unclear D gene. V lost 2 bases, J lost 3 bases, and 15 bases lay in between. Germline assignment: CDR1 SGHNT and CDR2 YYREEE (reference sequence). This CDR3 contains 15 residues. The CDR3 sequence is CASSLDRDPGYEQYF. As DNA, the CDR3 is TGTGCCAGCAGCTTAGACCGAGACCCAGGCTACGAGCAGTACTTC. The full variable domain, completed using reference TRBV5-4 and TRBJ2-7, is ETGVTQSPTHLIKTRGQQVTLRCSSQSGHNTVSWYQQALGQGPQFIFQYYREEENGRGNFPPRFSGLQFPNYSSELNVNALELDDSALYLCASSLDRDPGYEQYFGPGTRLTVT.

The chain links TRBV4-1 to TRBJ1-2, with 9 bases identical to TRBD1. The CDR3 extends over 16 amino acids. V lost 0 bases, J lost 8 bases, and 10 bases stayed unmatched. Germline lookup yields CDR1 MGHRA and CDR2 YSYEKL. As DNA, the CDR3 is TGCGCCAGCAGCCAAGAACATAGATGGACAGGGGAGGGCTACACCTTC. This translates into CASSQEHRWTGEGYTF.

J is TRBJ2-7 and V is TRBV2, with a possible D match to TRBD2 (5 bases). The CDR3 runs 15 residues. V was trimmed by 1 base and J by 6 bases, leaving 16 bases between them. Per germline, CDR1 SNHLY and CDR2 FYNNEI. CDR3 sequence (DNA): TGTGCCAGCAGTGAAGGCCCAGCCCTGGCGGGCGAGCAGTACGTC. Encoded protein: CASSEGPALAGEQYV.

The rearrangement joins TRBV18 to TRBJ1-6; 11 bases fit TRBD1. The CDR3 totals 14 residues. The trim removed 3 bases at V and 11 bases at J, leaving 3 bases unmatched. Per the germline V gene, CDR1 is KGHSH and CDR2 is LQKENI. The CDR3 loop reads CASSPGTGGAPLHF. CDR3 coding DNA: TGTGCCAGCTCACCCGGGACAGGGGGGGCACCCCTCCACTTT.

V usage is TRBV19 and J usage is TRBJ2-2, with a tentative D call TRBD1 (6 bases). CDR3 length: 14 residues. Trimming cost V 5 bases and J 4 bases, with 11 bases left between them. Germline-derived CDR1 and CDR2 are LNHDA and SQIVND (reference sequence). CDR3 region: CASSLQGSTGELFF. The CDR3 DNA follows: TGTGCCAGTAGTCTACAGGGTTCCACCGGGGAGCTGTTTTTT. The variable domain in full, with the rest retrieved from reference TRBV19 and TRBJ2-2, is DGGITQSPKYLFRKEGQNVTLSCEQNLNHDAMYWYRQDPGQGLRLIYYSQIVNDFQKGDIAEGYSVSREKKESFPLTVTSAQKNPTAFYLCASSLQGSTGELFFGEGSRLTVL.

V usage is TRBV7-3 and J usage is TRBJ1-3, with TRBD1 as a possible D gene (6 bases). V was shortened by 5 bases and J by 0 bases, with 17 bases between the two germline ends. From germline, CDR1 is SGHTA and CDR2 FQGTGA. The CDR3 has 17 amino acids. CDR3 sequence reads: CASSPDRQISSGNTIYF. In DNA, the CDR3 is TGTGCCAGCAGCCCGGACAGACAGATTAGCTCTGGAAACACCATATATTTT.

CDR3 nucleotide sequence: TGTGCCAGCAGCTCGCTGTCCAGTGGTGAGCAGTTCTTC. Encoded protein: CASSSLSSGEQFF. The rearrangement joins TRBV5-4 to TRBJ2-1; unclear D gene. CDR1 is SGHNT, CDR2 YYREEE, per germline (reference sequence). The CDR3 is 13 residues long. V shed 3 bases and J shed 9 bases, with 13 bases lying between them.

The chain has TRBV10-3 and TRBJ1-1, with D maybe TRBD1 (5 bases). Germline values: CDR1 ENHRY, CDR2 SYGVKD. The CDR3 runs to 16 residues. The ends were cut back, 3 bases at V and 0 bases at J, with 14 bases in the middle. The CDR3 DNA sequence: TGTGCCATCAGTGACCCCCTGCGGGGGGTGAACACTGAAGCTTTCTTT. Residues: CAISDPLRGVNTEAFF.

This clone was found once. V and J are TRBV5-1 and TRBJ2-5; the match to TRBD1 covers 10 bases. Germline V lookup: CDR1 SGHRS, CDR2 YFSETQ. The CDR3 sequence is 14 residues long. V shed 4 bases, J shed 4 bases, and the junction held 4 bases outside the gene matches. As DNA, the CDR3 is TGCGCCAGCAGCACGGACAGGGGGAGAGAGACCCAGTACTTC. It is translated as CASSTDRGRETQYF.

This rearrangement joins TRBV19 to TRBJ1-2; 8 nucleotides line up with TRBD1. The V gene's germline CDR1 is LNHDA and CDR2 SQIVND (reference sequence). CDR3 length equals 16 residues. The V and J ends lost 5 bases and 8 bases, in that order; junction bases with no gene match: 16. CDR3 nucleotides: TGTGCCAGTAGTCCTACCGGTTTCAGGGGGCCTAGAGGCTACACCTTC. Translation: CASSPTGFRGPRGYTF.

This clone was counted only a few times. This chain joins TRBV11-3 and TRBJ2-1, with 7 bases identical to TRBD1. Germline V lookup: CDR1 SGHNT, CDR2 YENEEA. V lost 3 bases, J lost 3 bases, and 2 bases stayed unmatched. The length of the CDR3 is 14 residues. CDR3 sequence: CASSLGQSYNEQFF. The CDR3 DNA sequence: TGTGCCAGCAGCTTGGGACAGAGCTACAATGAGCAGTTCTTC.

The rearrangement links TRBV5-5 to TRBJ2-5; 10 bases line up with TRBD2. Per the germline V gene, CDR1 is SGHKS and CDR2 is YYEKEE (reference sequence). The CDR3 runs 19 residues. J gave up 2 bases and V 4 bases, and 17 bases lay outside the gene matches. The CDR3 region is CASSPRLAGLRGDQETQYF. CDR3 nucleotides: TGTGCCAGCAGCCCCAGACTAGCGGGCCTCCGGGGAGATCAAGAGACCCAGTACTTC.

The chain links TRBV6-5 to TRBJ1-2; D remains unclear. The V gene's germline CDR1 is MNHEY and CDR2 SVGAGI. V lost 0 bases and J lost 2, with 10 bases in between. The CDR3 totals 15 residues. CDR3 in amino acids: CASSYSGGNNYGYTF. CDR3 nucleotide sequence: TGTGCCAGCAGTTACTCCGGCGGAAACAACTATGGCTACACCTTC.

The CDR3 is CASSTSAEAFF. The CDR3 DNA sequence: TGTGCCAGCAGTACATCAGCTGAAGCTTTCTTT. The chain uses TRBV25-1 and TRBJ1-1, with no clear D. Per germline, CDR1 MGHDK and CDR2 SYGVNS. V lost 5 bases and J 6 bases, leaving 7 bases between the germline ends. The CDR3 has 11 residues.

CDR3 protein: CASSPAVSPLTDTQYF. The CDR3 DNA reads TGCGCCAGCAGCCCTGCAGTCTCACCTCTCACAGATACGCAGTATTTT. V is TRBV5-1 and J is TRBJ2-3; D not certain. This CDR3 has 16 residues. Germline V CDR1 and CDR2: SGHRS, YFSETQ. V was clipped by 4 bases and J by 2 bases, with 17 bases between them.

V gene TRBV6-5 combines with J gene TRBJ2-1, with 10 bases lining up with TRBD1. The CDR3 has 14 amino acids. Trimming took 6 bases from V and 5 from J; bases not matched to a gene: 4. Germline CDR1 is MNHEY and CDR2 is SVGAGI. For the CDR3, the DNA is TGTGCCAGCAGGAAGGACAGGGGGGACAATGAGCAGTTCTTC. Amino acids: CASRKDRGDNEQFF.

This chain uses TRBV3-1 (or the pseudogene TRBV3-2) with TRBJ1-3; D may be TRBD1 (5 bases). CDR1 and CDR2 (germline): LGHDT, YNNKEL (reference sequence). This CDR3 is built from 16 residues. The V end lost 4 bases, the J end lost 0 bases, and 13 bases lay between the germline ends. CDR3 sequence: CASSPRTSNSGNTIYF. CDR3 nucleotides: TGTGCCAGCAGCCCGCGGACAAGCAACTCTGGAAACACCATATATTTT.

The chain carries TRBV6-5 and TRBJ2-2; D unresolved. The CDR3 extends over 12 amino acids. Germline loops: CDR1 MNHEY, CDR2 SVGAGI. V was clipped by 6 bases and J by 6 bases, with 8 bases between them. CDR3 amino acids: CASSQRPGELFF. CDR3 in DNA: TGTGCCAGCAGCCAGAGGCCCGGGGAGCTGTTTTTT.

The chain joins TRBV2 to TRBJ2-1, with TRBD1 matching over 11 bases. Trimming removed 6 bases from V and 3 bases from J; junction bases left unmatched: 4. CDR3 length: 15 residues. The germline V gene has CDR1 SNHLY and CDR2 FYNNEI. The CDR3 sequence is CASRTGQGVYNEQFF. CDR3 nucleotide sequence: TGTGCCAGCAGGACGGGACAGGGGGTCTACAATGAGCAGTTCTTC.

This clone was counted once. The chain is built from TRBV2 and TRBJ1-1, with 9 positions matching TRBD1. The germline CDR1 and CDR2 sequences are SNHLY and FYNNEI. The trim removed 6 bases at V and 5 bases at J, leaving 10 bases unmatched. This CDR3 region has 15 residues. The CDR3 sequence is CASRDTGGADTEAFF. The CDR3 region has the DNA TGTGCCAGCAGGGACACAGGGGGCGCAGATACTGAAGCTTTCTTT.

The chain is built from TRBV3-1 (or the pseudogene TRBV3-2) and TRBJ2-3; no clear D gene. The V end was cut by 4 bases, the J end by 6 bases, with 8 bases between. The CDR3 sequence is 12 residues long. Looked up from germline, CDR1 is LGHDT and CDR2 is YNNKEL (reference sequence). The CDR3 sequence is CASSLNFDTQYF. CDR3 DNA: TGTGCCAGCAGCCTAAACTTTGATACGCAGTATTTT.